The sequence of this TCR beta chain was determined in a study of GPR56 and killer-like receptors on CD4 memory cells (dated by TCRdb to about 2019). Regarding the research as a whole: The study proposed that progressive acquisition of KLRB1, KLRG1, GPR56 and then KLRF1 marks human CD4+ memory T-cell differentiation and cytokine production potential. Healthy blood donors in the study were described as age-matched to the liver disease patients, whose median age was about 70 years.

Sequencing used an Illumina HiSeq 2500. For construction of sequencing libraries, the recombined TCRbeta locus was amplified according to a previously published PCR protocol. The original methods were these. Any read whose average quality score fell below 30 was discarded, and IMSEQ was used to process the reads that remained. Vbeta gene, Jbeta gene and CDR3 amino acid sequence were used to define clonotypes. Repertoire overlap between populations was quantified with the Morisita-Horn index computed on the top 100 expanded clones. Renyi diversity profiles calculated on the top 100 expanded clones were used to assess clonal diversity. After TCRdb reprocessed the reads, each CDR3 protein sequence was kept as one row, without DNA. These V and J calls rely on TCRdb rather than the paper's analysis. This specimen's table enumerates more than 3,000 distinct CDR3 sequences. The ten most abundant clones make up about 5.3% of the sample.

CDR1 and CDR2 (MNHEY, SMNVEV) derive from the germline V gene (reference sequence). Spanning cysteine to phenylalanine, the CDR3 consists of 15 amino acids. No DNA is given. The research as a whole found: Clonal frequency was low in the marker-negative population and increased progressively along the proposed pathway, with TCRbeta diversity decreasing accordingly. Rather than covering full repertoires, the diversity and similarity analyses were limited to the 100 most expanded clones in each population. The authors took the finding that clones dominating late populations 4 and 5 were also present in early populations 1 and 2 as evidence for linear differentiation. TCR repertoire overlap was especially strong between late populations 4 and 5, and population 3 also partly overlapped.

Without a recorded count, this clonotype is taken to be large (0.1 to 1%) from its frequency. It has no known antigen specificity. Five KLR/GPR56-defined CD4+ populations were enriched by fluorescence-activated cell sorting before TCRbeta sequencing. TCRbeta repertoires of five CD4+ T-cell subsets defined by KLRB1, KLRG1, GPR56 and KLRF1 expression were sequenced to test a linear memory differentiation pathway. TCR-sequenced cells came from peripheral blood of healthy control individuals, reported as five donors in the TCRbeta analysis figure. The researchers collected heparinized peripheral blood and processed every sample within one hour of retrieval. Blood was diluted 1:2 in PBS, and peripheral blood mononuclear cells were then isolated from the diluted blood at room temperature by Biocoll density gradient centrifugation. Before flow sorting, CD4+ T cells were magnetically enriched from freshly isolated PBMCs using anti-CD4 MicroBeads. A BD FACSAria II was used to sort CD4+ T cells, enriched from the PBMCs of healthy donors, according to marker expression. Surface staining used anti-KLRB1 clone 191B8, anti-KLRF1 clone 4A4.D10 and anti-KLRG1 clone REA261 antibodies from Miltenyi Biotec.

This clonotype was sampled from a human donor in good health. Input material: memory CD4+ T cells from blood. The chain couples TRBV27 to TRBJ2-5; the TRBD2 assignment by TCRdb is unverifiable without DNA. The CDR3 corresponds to CASSSGTSAKETQYF.